This T cell receptor (beta chain) was recorded in a study of blood T cell repertoires in COVID-19. Study details: Material from acute and convalescent COVID-19 was sourced from the United States, Italy and Spain. T cells, B-cell-depleted T cells, or PBMCs supplied cDNA or gDNA.

Authors' processing steps: Reference gene primer amplification gave nucleated cell count estimates. The assay was immunoSEQ multiplex PCR, and TCRdb's table has in-frame clones only and misses some. V and J calls and clone size are as listed in that table; D and trimming were resolved from the DNA. The repertoire includes some 190,000 clones, 70% to 85% of them detected once, and about 6.9% sits in the top ten. Seattle-derived patients entered the study during active infection and were followed longitudinally. This TCR was sampled from an elderly man with COVID-19, enrolled during active disease. The specimen was peripheral blood.

This chain's CDR3 is CASTGTSEETQYF. CDR3 in DNA: TGTGCCAGCACCGGGACTAGCGAAGAGACCCAGTACTTC. The rearrangement joins TRBV2 to TRBJ2-5; 10 bases map to TRBD2. CDR3 length: 13 amino acids. CDR1 and CDR2 (germline): SNHLY, FYNNEI. Trimming removed 7 bases from V and 3 bases from J; junction bases left unmatched: 2. The full variable domain, in which reference TRBV2 and TRBJ2-5 provide the parts outside the CDR3, is EPEVTQTPSHQVTQMGQEVILRCVPISNHLYFYWYRQILGQKVEFLVSFYNNEISEKSEIFDDQFSVERPDGSNFTLKIRSTKLEDSAMYFCASTGTSEETQYFGPGTRLLVL.